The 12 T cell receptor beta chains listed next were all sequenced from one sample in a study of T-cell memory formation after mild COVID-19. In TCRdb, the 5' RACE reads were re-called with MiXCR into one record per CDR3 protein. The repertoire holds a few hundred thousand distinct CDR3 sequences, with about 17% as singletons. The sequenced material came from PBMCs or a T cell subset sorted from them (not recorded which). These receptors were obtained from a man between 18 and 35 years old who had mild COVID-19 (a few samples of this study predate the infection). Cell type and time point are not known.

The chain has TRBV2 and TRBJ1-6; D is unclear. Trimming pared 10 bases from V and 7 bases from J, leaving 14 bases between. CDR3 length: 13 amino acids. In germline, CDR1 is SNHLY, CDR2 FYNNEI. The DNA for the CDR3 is TGTGCCACTTCCGTGGGTCAAAATTCACCCCTCCACTTT. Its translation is CATSVGQNSPLHF.

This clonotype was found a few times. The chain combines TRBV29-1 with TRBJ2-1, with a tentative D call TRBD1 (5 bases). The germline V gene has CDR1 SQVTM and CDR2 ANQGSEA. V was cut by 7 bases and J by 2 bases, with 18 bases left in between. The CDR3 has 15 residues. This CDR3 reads CSAVMTDETYNEQFF. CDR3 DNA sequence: TGCAGCGCCGTCATGACAGATGAAACCTACAATGAGCAGTTCTTC.

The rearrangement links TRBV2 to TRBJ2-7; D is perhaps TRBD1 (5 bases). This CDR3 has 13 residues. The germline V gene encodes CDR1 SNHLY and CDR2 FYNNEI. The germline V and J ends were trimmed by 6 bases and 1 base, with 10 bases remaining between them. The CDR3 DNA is TGTGCCAGCAGAATTACAGGATCCTACGAGCAGTACTTC. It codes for CASRITGSYEQYF.

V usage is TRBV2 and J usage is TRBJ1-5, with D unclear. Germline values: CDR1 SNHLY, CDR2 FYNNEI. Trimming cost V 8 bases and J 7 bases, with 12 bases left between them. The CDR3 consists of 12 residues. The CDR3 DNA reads TGTGCCAGCTCGATCCGCGGGCAGCCCCAGCATTTT. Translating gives CASSIRGQPQHF. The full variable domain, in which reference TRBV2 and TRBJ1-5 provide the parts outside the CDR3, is EPEVTQTPSHQVTQMGQEVILRCVPISNHLYFYWYRQILGQKVEFLVSFYNNEISEKSEIFDDQFSVERPDGSNFTLKIRSTKLEDSAMYFCASSIRGQPQHFGDGTRLSIL.

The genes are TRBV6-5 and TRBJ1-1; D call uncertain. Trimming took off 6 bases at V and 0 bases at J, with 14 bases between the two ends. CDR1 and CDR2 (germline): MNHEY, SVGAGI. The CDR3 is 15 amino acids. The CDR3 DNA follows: TGTGCCAGCAGGGCCCGCCTCCGGGTGAACACTGAAGCTTTCTTT. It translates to CASRARLRVNTEAFF.

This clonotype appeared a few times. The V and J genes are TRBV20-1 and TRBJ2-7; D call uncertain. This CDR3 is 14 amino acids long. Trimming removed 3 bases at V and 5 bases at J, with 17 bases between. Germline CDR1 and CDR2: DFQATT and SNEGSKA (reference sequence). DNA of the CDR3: TGCAGTGCTAGGTGGTATGTAACTAAGGACGAGCAGTACTTC. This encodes CSARWYVTKDEQYF.

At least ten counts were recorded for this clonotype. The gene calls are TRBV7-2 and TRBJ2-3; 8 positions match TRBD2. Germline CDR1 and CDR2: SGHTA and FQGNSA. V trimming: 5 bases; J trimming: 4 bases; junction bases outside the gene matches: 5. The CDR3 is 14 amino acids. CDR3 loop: CASSPGGTADTQYF. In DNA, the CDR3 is TGTGCCAGCAGCCCGGGGGGGACTGCAGATACGCAGTATTTT.

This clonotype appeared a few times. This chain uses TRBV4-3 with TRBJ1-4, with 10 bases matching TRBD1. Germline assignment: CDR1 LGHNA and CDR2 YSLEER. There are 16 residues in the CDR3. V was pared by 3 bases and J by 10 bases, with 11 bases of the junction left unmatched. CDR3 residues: CASSQFSGQGEGKLFF. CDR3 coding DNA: TGCGCCAGCAGCCAGTTTTCCGGACAGGGGGAGGGAAAACTGTTTTTT.

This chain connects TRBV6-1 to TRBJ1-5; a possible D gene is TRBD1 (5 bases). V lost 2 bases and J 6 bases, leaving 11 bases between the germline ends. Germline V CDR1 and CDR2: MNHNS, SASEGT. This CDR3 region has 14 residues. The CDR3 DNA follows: TGTGCCAGCAGTGAACGGGGGATAAGTCAGCCCCAGCATTTT. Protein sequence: CASSERGISQPQHF.

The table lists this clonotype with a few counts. CDR3 bases: TGTGCCAGCAGCCTACCATCAGGGGGTAGGGGTCAGCCCCAGCATTTT. Its protein is CASSLPSGGRGQPQHF. The chain has TRBV28 and TRBJ1-5, with 7 bases fitting TRBD1. This CDR3 spans 16 amino acids. J gave up 6 bases and V 6 bases, and 14 bases lay outside the gene matches. CDR1 is MDHEN and CDR2 is SYDVKM in the germline V gene.

CDR3 nucleotide sequence: TGTGCCAGTAGCGCCAGAGGGGGTTACGAGCAGTACTTC. Translated, it gives CASSARGGYEQYF. V gene TRBV19 combines with J gene TRBJ2-7; D might be TRBD1 (6 bases). Trimming removed 6 bases from V and 4 bases from J, with 13 bases in between. Germline CDR1 is LNHDA and CDR2 is SQIVND (reference sequence). CDR3 length equals 13 residues. Based on the CDR3 plus reference TRBV19 and TRBJ2-7, the full variable domain is DGGITQSPKYLFRKEGQNVTLSCEQNLNHDAMYWYRQDPGQGLRLIYYSQIVNDFQKGDIAEGYSVSREKKESFPLTVTSAQKNPTAFYLCASSARGGYEQYFGPGTRLTVT.

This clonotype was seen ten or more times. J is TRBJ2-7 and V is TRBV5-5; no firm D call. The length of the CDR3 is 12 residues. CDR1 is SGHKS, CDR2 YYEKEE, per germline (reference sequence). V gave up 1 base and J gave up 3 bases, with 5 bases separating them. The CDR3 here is CASSLWDYEQYV. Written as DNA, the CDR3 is TGTGCCAGCAGCTTGTGGGACTACGAGCAGTACGTC.